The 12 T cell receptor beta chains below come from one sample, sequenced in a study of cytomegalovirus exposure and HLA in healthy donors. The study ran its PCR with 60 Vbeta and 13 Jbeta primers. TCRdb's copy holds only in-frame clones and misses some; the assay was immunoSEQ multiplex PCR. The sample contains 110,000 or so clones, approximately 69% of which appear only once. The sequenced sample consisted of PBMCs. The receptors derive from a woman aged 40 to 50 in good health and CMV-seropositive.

This CDR3 reads CASSENSQDTQYF. The CDR3 DNA sequence: TGTGCCAGCAGTGAAAACAGCCAAGATACGCAGTATTTT. This chain connects TRBV2 to TRBJ2-3, with no clear D. CDR1 is SNHLY, CDR2 FYNNEI, per germline. V was pared by 2 bases and J by 5 bases, with 8 bases between. CDR3 length: 13 residues.

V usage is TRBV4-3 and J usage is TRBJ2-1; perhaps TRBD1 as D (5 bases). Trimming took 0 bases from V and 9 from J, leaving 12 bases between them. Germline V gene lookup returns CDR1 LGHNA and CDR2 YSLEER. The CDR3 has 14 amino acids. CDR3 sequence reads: CASSQDGRASEQFF. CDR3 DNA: TGCGCCAGCAGCCAAGATGGCAGGGCTAGTGAGCAGTTCTTC.

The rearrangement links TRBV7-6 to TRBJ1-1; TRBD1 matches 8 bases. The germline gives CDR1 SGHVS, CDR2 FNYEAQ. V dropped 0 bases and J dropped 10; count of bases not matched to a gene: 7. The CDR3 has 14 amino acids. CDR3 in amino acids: CASSLAEDRGIAFF. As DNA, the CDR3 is TGTGCCAGCAGCTTAGCGGAAGACAGGGGAATAGCTTTCTTT.

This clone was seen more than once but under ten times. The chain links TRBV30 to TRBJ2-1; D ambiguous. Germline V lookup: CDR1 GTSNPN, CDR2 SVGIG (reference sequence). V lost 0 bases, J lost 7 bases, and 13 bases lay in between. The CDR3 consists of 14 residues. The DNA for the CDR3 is TGTGCCTGGAGTGTACTCTCCAACCCAAATGAGCAGTTCTTC. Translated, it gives CAWSVLSNPNEQFF.

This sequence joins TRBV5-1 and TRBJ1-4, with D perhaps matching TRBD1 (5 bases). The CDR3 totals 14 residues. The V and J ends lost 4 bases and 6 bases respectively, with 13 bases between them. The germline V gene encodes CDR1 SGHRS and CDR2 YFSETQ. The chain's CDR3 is CASSRGSADEKLFF. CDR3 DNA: TGCGCCAGCAGCCGGGGGTCTGCGGATGAAAAACTGTTTTTT.

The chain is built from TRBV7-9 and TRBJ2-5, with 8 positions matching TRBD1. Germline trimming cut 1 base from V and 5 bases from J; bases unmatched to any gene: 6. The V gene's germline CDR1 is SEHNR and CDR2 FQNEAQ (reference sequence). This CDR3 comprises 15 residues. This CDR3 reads CASSLGQGASETQYF. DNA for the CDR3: TGTGCCAGCAGCTTAGGGCAGGGGGCCAGTGAGACCCAGTACTTC.

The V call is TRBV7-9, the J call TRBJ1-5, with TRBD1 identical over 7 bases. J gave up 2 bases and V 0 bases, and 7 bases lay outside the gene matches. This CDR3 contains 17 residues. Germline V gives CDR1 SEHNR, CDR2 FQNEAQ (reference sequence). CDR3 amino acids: CASSLAQGGAGNQPQHF. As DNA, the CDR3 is TGTGCCAGCAGCTTAGCGCAAGGGGGCGCGGGCAATCAGCCCCAGCATTTT.

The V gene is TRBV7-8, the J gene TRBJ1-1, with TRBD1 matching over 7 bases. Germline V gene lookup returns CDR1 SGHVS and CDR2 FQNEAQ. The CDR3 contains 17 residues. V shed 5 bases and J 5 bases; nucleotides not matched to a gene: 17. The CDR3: CASSPNPSTGWYTEAFF. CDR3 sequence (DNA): TGTGCCAGCAGCCCTAACCCCTCGACAGGGTGGTATACTGAAGCTTTCTTT.

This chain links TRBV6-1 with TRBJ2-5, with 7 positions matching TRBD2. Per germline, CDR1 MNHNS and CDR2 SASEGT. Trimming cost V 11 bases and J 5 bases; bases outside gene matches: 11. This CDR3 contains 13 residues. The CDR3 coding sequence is TGTGCCTCTGAGCGGGGATATAGGGAGACCCAGTACTTC. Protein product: CASERGYRETQYF.

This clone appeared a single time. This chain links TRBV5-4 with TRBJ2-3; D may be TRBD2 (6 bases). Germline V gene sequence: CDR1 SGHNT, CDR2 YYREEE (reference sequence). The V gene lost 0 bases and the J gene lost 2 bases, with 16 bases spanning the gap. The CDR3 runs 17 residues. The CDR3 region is CASSLGAGLAPTDTQYF. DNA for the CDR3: TGTGCCAGCAGCTTGGGGGCGGGGCTAGCCCCCACAGATACGCAGTATTTT.

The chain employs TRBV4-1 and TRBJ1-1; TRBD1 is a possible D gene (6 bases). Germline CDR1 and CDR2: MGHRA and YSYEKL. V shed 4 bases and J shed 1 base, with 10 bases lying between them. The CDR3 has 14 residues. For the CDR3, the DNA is TGCGCCAGCAGCCCCGGGACACCGAACACTGAAGCTTTCTTT. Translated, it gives CASSPGTPNTEAFF.

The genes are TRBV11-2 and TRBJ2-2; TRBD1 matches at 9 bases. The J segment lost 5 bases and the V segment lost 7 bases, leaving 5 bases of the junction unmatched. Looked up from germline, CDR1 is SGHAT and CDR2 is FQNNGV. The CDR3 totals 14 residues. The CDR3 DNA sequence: TGTGCCAGCATCCGGACAGGGGTTACCGGGGAGCTGTTTTTT. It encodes CASIRTGVTGELFF.